The text below deals with one T cell receptor (beta chain). Antigen specificity is unknown. The study used healthy donors as controls matched for age and sex. FACS enriched CD8+ TEMRA cells, while bulk CD8+ and CD4+ were negatively isolated. This sample is drawn from a study of CD8 T cells in Susac syndrome. Whole-study results and caveats: A relatively small number of individuals underwent TCR sequencing and HLA analysis.

The CDR3 extends over 14 amino acids. The germline CDR1 and CDR2 sequences are SEHNR and FQNEAQ (reference sequence). Trimming removed 6 bases from V and 1 base from J, with 13 bases in between. RNA was extracted with the RNeasy kit, and a quantity of about 0.45 to 1 ug was reverse transcribed using random hexamers. The immunoSEQ assay covered 54 Vbeta and 13 Jbeta segments for CDR3. MiXCR, applied by TCRdb to the immunoSEQ multiplex PCR reads, yields one record per CDR3 protein. The sample yields around 170,000 distinct CDR3 sequences, approximately 90% seen once. The receptor comes from a human donor in good health. Sequencing was done on a sample of CD4+ T cells from PBMCs. This chain joins TRBV7-9 and TRBJ2-7; the D gene is possibly TRBD2 (6 bases). The chain's CDR3 is CASSFEGTSYEQYF. The CDR3 DNA is TGTGCCAGCAGTTTCGAGGGGACTTCCTACGAGCAGTACTTC.